This T cell receptor (beta chain) emerged from a study of metastatic and nonmetastatic thyroid tumors. Trimming removed 1 base at V and 8 bases at J, with 7 bases between. Germline V gene data show CDR1 as SGHTS and CDR2 as YDEGEE. The CDR3 has 12 residues. This clone was counted many times. TCRdb recomputed clones from the PCR reads via MiXCR. The sample holds 21,000 or so clones; about 22% are singletons and the top ten take 9% to 15%. No treatment had been given to any patient before thyroid surgery. The sequence was collected from a female donor with papillary thyroid cancer or a benign thyroid nodule (not recorded which). Some clones in this sample may be carry-over from other donors' samples. Sequenced material: tumor tissue. This chain links TRBV5-8 with TRBJ2-4; tentatively, D is TRBD1 or TRBD2 (6 bases each). The chain's CDR3 is CASSLRGDIQYF. The CDR3 nucleotides are TGTGCCAGCAGCTTGAGGGGGGACATTCAGTACTTC. Using reference TRBV5-8 and TRBJ2-4 for the parts outside the CDR3, the full variable domain is EAGVTQSPTHLIKTRGQQATLRCSPISGHTSVYWYQQALGLGLQFLLWYDEGEERNRGNFPPRFSGRQFPNYSSELNVNALELEDSALYLCASSLRGDIQYFGAGTRLSVL.